Listed below are T cell receptor beta chains from one sample, sequenced in a study of Graves' ophthalmopathy and Graves' hyperthyroidism. In TCRdb, the multiplex PCR reads were re-called with MiXCR into one record per CDR3 protein. Of about 370,000 distinct CDR3 sequences listed, around 20% are singletons. The specimen sequenced was peripheral blood. The receptor set was obtained from a woman aged 18 to 35 with Graves' ophthalmopathy. Both conserved end residues are part of each CDR3. Fields, in order: D gene, clone size, J gene, V gene, CDR3 protein, CDR3 DNA. The D gene is left open where the match is weak. Clone size appears in some rows only: once, few, many, or a class for an expanded clone.

NA many TRBJ2-7 TRBV19 CATDQLGQQYF TGTGCCACCGATCAACTCGGTCAGCAGTACTTC
TRBD1 many TRBJ1-1 TRBV6-5 CASDDRGQGWDTEAFF TGTGCCAGTGACGACCGGGGACAGGGATGGGACACTGAAGCTTTCTTT
NA many TRBJ2-7 TRBV16 CASSPPAGHEQYF TGTGCCAGCAGCCCACCGGCAGGGCACGAGCAGTACTTC
NA many TRBJ2-7 TRBV7-9 CASSPFGATYEQYF TGTGCCAGCAGCCCCTTCGGGGCCACCTACGAGCAGTACTTC
NA many TRBJ1-2 TRBV15 CATSRGSGTYGYTF TGTGCCACCAGCAGAGGGTCCGGGACCTATGGCTACACCTTC
TRBD1 many TRBJ1-2 TRBV6-1 CASDRVGYGYTF TGTGCCAGCGACAGGGTAGGATATGGCTACACCTTC
NA many TRBJ1-5 TRBV30 CAWSGDGTAGPQHF TGTGCCTGGAGTGGGGACGGGACCGCGGGGCCCCAGCATTTT
TRBD2 many TRBJ2-7 TRBV6-5 CASSNLAASGEQYF TGTGCCAGCAGTAACCTAGCGGCGTCGGGCGAGCAGTACTTC
NA NA TRBJ1-1 TRBV6-1 CASIGGEWWTEAFF TGTGCCAGCATAGGAGGGGAGTGGTGGACTGAAGCTTTCTTT
TRBD1 many TRBJ1-2 TRBV7-6 CASSPRTGSGYGYTF TGTGCCAGCAGTCCCAGGACAGGGAGCGGTTATGGCTACACCTTC
NA many TRBJ2-2 TRBV6-5 CASSYSTTGELFF TGTGCCAGCAGTTACTCGACGACCGGGGAGCTGTTTTTT
NA many TRBJ1-2 TRBV24-1 CATSGRSYGYTF TGTGCCACCAGTGGACGGAGCTATGGCTACACCTTC
NA NA TRBJ2-5 TRBV12-3/TRBV12-4 CASRLRGAETQYF TGTGCCAGCAGACTCAGGGGAGCGGAGACCCAGTACTTC
NA NA TRBJ1-1 TRBV28 CASTDTGTLNAFF TGTGCCAGCACCGACACAGGGACATTGAATGCTTTCTTT
NA many TRBJ2-7 TRBV27 CASSPASVAYEQYF TGTGCCAGCAGCCCGGCTAGCGTCGCCTACGAGCAGTACTTC
NA many TRBJ1-2 TRBV12-3/TRBV12-4 CASSFGGKDGYTF TGTGCCAGCAGTTTTGGGGGGAAGGATGGCTACACCTTC
NA many TRBJ2-7 TRBV10-3 CAIKRDIGPYEQYF TGTGCCATCAAGAGGGACATAGGCCCCTACGAGCAGTACTTC
NA many TRBJ1-1 TRBV19 CASSLAPGEAFF TGTGCCAGTAGTTTGGCTCCAGGGGAAGCTTTCTTT
TRBD1 NA TRBJ1-5 TRBV2 CASSYTGATQPQHF TGTGCCAGCAGTTACACAGGGGCCACTCAGCCCCAGCATTTT
NA many TRBJ1-1 TRBV4-3 CASSQAGVGTEAFF TGCGCCAGCAGCCAAGCGGGGGTCGGGACTGAAGCTTTCTTT